This T cell receptor beta chain was observed in a study of blood T cell repertoires in COVID-19. In the study overall: PBMCs, B-cell-depleted T cells, or T cells were the source of the cDNA or gDNA that made up the material.

Study processing details: Reference gene primer amplification in the assay estimated nucleated cell counts. Method: immunoSEQ multiplex PCR; TCRdb's copy keeps in-frame clones and lacks some. Clone size and V and J calls were adopted from that table, with D and trimming inferred from the DNA. The profile shows about 180,000 clones, 75% to 90% of them singletons. The count of this clone is one. This clonotype originated in a woman aged 40 to 55 with COVID-19, enrolled during active disease. The material sequenced was peripheral blood.

CDR3 sequence: CSVSSGMSEQFF. DNA for the CDR3: TGCAGCGTTTCCTCAGGGATGAGTGAGCAGTTCTTC. This chain connects TRBV29-1 to TRBJ2-1, with D maybe TRBD1 (5 bases). Germline CDR1 and CDR2: SQVTM and ANQGSEA. The CDR3 extends over 12 amino acids. The V and J ends lost 5 bases and 9 bases respectively, with 14 bases between them.